The clone carrying this T cell receptor beta chain was picked up a small number of times. The data were obtained in a study of T-cell reconstitution after alpha-beta-depleted transplantation in children. The authors prepared the TCRbeta library with unique molecular identifiers. TCRdb re-analysed the PCR reads in MiXCR, keeping a single row per CDR3 protein. The table has under 350,000 distinct CDR3 sequences, 9.9% seen once. V was shortened by 4 bases and J by 2 bases, with 6 bases between the two germline ends. Germline-derived CDR1 and CDR2 are LGHDT and YNNKEL (reference sequence). The CDR3 covers 12 residues.

Sample: PBMCs from the stem cell graft donor, taken from the stem cell graft. This receptor was taken from a human donor who donated a stem cell graft to a child with SCID. The chain combines TRBV3-1 with TRBJ2-7; D uncertain. This CDR3 is CASSPRPYEQYF. The CDR3 region has the DNA TGTGCCAGCAGCCCCAGGCCCTACGAGCAGTACTTC.